This T cell receptor (beta chain) was recorded in a study of lymphopenia after photon versus proton radiotherapy. General study points: In patients who died, overall survival fell as post-nadir TCR diversity dropped more. Under photons, naive T cells and diversity fell while effector/memory populations rose. After the lymphocyte nadir, photon-treated repertoires showed oligoclonal expansion, especially of CD8+ Temra cells.

Details on this clone: Its antigen is still unknown.

Profiling relied on immunoSEQ multiplex PCR, and the TCRdb table lists in-frame clones only, not all of them. The sample consists of 25,000 to 35,000 clones, approximately 90% of them appearing once. This material consisted of peripheral blood, taken from a patient treated with proton-based radiotherapy. This TCR was recovered from a woman aged 55-69 years with cholangiocarcinoma. Some clones in this sample may be carry-over from other donors' samples.

In DNA form, the CDR3 reads TGCGCCAGCAGCTTGCCCACCGAGGACGAGCAGTACTTC. Translated, it gives CASSLPTEDEQYF. V and J are TRBV5-1 and TRBJ2-7; no clear D. V lost 1 base and J lost 5, with 10 bases in between. Germline CDR1 is SGHRS and CDR2 is YFSETQ. The CDR3 covers 13 residues.